This TCR beta chain was observed in a study of spatial heterogeneity in lung cancer. At the level of the study: In the raw reads, each unique TCR and UMI combination was present more than ten times on average. Study conclusions and caveats: One measure, the expanded intratumoral alpha and beta TCR count, tracked tumor mutation counts. Coverage was estimated at approximately 7% of tumor T cells for alpha chains and roughly 12% for beta chains.

From germline, CDR1 is DFQATT and CDR2 SNEGSKA (reference sequence). This CDR3 has 17 amino acids. V gave up 1 base and J gave up 5 bases; unmatched junction bases: 14. As for time point: sample taken at primary tumor resection. At least ten counts were recorded for this clonotype. The antigen is not known. In the library, each TCR cDNA molecule bore its own unique molecular identifier. MiXCR, applied by TCRdb to the 5' RACE reads, yields one record per CDR3 protein. This table holds roughly 7,100 distinct CDR3 sequences, about 14% found once. V gene TRBV20-1 combines with J gene TRBJ2-3; TRBD1 matches 8 bases. The starting material was lung tumor tissue, obtained at surgery. This TCR derives from a male donor with early-stage non-small cell lung cancer. As DNA, the CDR3 is TGCAGTGCTAGAGGAGGGGGGCAGGGGGCCCACTTAGATACGCAGTATTTT. Its protein is CSARGGGQGAHLDTQYF.